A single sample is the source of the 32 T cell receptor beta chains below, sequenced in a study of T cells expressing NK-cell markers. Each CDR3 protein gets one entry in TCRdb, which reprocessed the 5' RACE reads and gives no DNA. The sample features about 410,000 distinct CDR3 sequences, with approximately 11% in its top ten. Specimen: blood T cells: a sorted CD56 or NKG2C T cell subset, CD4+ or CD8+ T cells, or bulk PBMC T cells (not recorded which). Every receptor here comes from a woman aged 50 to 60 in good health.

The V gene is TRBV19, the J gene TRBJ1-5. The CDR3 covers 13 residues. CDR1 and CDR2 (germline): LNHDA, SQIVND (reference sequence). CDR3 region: CASRQLSNQPQHF.

CDR3 protein: CATSDSTGYQPQHF. The gene calls are TRBV24-1 and TRBJ1-5. The germline CDR1 and CDR2 sequences are KGHDR and SFDVKD. The CDR3 contains 14 residues.

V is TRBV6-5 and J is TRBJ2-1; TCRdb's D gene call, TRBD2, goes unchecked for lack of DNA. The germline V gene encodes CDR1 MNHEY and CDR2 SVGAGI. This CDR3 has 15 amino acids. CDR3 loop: CASSYRTAGGNEQFF.

The CDR3 region is CSARETGLAVTDTQYF. This sequence joins TRBV20-1 and TRBJ2-3; TCRdb lists TRBD2, though no DNA is available to test this call. CDR1 DFQATT and CDR2 SNEGSKA come from the germline V gene (reference sequence). The CDR3 covers 16 residues.

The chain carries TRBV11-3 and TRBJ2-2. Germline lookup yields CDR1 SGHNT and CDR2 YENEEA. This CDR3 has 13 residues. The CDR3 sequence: CASSPHQTGELFF. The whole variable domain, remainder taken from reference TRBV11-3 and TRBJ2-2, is EAGVVQSPRYKIIEKKQPVAFWCNPISGHNTLYWYLQNLGQGPELLIRYENEEAVDDSQLPKDRFSAERLKGVDSTLKIQPAELGDSAVYLCASSPHQTGELFFGEGSRLTVL.

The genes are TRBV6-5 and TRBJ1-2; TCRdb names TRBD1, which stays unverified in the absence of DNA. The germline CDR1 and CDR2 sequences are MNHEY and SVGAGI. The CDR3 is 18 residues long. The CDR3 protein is CASSVSGTGVAANYGYTF.

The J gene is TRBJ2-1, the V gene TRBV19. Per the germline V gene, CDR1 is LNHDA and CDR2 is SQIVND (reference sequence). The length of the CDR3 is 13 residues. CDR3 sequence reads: CASGRDYYNEQFF.

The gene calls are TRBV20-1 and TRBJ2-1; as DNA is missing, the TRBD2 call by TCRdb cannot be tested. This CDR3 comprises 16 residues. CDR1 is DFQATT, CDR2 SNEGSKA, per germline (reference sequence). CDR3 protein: CSATQRTSGSRNEQFF.

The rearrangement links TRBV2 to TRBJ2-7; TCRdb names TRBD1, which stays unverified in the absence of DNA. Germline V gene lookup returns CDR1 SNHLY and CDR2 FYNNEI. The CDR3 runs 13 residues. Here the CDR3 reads CASSDLGGSEQYF.

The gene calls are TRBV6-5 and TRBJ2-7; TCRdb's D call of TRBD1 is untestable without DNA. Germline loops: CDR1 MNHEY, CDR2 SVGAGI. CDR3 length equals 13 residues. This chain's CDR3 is CASSPHRQGRWYF.

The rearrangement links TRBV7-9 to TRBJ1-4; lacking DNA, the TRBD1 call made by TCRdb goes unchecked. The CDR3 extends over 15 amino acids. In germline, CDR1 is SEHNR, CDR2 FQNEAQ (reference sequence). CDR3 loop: CASSAPGTANEKLFF.

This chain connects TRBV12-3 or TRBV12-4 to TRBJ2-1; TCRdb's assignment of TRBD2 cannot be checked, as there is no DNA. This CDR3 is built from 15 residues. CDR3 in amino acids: CASSFASGAYNEQFF.

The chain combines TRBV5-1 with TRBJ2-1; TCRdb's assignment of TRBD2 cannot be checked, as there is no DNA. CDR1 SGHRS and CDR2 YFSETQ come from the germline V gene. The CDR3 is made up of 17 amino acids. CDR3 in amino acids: CASSLATGTSFGNEQFF.

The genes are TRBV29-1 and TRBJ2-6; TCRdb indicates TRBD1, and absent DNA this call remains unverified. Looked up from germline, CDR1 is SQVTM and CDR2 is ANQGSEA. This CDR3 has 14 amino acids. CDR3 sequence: CSVVDTGGANVLTF.

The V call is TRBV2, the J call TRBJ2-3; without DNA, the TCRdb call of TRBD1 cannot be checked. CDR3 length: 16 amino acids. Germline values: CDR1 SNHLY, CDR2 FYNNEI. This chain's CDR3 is CASKPSVPSLTDTQYF. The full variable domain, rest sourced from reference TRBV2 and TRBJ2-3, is EPEVTQTPSHQVTQMGQEVILRCVPISNHLYFYWYRQILGQKVEFLVSFYNNEISEKSEIFDDQFSVERPDGSNFTLKIRSTKLEDSAMYFCASKPSVPSLTDTQYFGPGTRLTVL.

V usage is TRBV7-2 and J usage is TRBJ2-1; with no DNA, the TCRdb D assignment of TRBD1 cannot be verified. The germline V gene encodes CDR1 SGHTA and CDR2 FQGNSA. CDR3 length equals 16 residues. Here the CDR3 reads CASSLQGQGSYNEQFF.

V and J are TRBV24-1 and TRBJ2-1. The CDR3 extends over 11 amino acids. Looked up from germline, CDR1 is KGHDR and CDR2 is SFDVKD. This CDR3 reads CATSRGPEQFF.

CDR3 amino acids: CASSSYPGTGHEQYF. The V call is TRBV7-9, the J call TRBJ2-7; TCRdb reports TRBD2, a call that lacks DNA to check it against. This CDR3 has 15 residues. The germline CDR1 and CDR2 sequences are SEHNR and FQNEAQ (reference sequence).

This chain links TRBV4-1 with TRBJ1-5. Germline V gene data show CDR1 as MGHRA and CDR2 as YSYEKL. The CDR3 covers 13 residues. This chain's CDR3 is CASSRGGSQPQHF.

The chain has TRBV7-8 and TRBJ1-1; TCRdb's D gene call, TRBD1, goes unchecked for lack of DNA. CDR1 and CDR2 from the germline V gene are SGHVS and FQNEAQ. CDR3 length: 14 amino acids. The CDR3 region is CASSKGTANTEAFF.

CDR3 loop: CAISPWTGEGSQAFF. This chain links TRBV10-3 with TRBJ1-1; TCRdb selects TRBD1, and the lack of DNA leaves this call unchecked. Germline CDR1 is ENHRY and CDR2 is SYGVKD. This CDR3 is 15 amino acids long.

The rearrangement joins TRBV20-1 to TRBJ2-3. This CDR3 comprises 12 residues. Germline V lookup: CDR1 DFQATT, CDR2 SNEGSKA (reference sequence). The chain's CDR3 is CSAWGRADTQYF.

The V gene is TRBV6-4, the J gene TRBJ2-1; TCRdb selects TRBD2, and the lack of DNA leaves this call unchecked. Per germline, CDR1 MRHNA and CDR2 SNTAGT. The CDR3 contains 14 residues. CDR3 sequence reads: CASSFGVADNEQFF.

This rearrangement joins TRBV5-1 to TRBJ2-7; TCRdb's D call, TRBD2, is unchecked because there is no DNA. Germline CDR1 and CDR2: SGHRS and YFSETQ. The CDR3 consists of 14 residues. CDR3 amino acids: CASRRLAGGSQQYF.

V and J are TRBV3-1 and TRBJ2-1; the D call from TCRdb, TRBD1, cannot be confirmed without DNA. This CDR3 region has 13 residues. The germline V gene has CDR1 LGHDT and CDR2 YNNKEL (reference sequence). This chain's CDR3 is CASSQEGTRAQFF.

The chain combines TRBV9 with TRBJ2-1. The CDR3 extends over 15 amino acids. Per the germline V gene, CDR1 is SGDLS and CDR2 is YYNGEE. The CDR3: CASSVVPSSYNEQFF. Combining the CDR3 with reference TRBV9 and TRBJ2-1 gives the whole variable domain DSGVTQTPKHLITATGQRVTLRCSPRSGDLSVYWYQQSLDQGLQFLIQYYNGEERAKGNILERFSAQQFPDLHSELNLSSLELGDSALYFCASSVVPSSYNEQFFGPGTRLTVL.

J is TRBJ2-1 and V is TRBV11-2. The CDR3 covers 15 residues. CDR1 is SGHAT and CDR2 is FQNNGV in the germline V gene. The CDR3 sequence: CASSLTLVFEYEQFF.

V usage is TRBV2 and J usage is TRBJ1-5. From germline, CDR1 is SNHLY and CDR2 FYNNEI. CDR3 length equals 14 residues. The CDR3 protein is CASSEKGSNQPQHF.

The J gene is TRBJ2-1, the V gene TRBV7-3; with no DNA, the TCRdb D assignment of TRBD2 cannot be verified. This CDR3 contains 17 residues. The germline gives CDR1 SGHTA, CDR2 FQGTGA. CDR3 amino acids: CASSPPGLAGGTNEQFF.

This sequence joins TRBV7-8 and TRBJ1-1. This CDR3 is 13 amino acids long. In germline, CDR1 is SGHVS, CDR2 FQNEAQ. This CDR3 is CASSSNYNTEAFF.

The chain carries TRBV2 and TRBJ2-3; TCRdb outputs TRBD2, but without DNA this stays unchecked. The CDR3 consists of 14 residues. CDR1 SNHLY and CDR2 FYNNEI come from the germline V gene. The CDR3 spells CASMASGRTDTQYF.

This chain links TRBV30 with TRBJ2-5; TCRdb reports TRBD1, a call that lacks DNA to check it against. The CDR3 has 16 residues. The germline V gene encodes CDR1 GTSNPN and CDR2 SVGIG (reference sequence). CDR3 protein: CAWNPGNGPVGETQYF.